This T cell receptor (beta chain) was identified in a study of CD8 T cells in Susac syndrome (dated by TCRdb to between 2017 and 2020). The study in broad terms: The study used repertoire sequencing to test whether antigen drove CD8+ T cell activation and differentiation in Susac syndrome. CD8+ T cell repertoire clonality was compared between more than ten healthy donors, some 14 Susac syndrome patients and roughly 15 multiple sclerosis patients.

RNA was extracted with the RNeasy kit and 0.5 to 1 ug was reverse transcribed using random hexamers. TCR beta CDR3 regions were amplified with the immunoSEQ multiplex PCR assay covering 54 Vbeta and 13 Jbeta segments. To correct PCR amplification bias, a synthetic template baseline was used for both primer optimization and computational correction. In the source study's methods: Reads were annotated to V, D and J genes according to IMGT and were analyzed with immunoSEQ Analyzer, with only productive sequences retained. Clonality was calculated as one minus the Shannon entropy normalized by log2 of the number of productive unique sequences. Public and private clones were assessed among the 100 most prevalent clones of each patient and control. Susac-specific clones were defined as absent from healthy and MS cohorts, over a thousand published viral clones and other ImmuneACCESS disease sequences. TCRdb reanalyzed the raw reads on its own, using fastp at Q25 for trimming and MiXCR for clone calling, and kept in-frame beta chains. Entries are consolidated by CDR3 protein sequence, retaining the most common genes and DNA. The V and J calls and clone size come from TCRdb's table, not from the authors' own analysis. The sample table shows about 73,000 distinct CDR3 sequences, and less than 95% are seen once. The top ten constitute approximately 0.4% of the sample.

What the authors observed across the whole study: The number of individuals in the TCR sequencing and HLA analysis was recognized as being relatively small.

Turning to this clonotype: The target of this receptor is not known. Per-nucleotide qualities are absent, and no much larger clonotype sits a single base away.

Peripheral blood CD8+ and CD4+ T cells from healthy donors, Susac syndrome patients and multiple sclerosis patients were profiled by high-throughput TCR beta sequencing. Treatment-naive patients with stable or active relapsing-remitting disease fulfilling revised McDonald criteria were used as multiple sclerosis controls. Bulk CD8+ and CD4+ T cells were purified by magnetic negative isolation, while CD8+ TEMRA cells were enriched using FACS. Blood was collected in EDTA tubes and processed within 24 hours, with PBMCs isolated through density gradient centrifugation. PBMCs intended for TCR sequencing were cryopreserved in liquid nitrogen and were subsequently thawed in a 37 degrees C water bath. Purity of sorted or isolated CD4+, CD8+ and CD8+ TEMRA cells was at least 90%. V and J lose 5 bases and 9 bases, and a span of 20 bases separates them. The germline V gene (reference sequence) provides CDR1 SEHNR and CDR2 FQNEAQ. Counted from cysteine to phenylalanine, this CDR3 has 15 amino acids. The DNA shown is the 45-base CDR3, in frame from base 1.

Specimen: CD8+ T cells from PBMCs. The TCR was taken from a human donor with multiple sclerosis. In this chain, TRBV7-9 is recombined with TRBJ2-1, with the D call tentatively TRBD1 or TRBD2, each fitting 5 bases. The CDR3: CASSPGPQETREQFF. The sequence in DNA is TGTGCCAGCAGCCCGGGACCACAAGAAACACGTGAGCAGTTCTTC.